This T cell receptor (beta chain) comes out of a study of long-term antiretroviral therapy in people with HIV. For the study at large: The earliest samples came about a decade before the 2015 immediate-ART recommendation.

As regards this clone: Its antigen is as yet unknown.

They ran version v3.0 of the immunoSEQ assay at survey level. Data came from immunoSEQ multiplex PCR; TCRdb stores just in-frame clones and leaves some out. The sample holds nearly 30,000 clones, around 89% seen once. Notes on the study in general: When set beside controls, HIV repertoires had CDR3 length ranges that were narrower.

Cryopreserved PBMC, at roughly 0.9-11 million per sample, were present before DNA extraction. V was trimmed by 5 bases and J by 6 bases, leaving 13 bases between them. This CDR3 is built from 14 residues. The V gene's germline CDR1 is MDHEN and CDR2 SYDVKM. V gene TRBV28 combines with J gene TRBJ2-2; possibly TRBD1 for D (5 bases). The source was unsorted PBMCs, collected 3.2 years before starting antiretroviral therapy. The origin of this receptor is a man between 45 and 60 years old with HIV. DNA for the CDR3: TGTGCCAGCAGTCACAGGACCTGGTCCGGGGAGCTGTTTTTT. This codes for CASSHRTWSGELFF. The full variable domain, rest sourced from reference TRBV28 and TRBJ2-2, is DVKVTQSSRYLVKRTGEKVFLECVQDMDHENMFWYRQDPGLGLRLIYFSYDVKMKEKGDIPEGYSVSREKKERFSLILESASTNQTSMYLCASSHRTWSGELFFGEGSRLTVL.